The 13 T cell receptor beta chains below come from one sample, sequenced in a study of T cells in Graves' hyperthyroidism and ophthalmopathy. Researchers amplified the TCR beta CDR3 regions from RNA transcripts. A set of HTBI primers served as the primers for a first-round RT-PCR of the TCR CDR3. Each CDR3 protein is one row after TCRdb ran MiXCR on the multiplex PCR reads. The profile shows approximately 600,000 distinct CDR3 sequences, around 20% of them singletons. Material: blood. These receptors were obtained from a man aged 25-45 years with Graves' ophthalmopathy.

This clonotype has just a few counts. The chain carries TRBV28 and TRBJ1-1; no clear D gene. This CDR3 is 11 amino acids long. CDR1 MDHEN and CDR2 SYDVKM come from the germline V gene. Trimming cost V 10 bases and J 1 base, with 7 bases left between them. CDR3 protein: CATRENTEAFF. CDR3 sequence (DNA): TGTGCCACCCGAGAGAACACTGAAGCTTTCTTT.

This clonotype was observed a few times. CDR3 DNA sequence: TGTGCCATCAGCGAGGACAGCCCGGGGATCTATAATTCACCCCTCCACTTT. Amino acids: CAISEDSPGIYNSPLHF. The rearrangement uses TRBV10-3 and TRBJ1-6; D might be TRBD1 (6 bases). The germline CDR1 and CDR2 sequences are ENHRY and SYGVKD. The CDR3 runs to 17 residues. V gave up 6 bases and J gave up 3 bases, with 18 bases separating them.

V and J are TRBV27 and TRBJ2-3; TRBD2 aligns across 10 bases. Germline CDR1 is MNHEY and CDR2 is SMNVEV (reference sequence). CDR3 length: 19 residues. V shed 0 bases and J 2 bases; nucleotides not matched to a gene: 11. The CDR3 spells CASSLSASGRASVTDTQYF. The CDR3 coding sequence is TGTGCCAGCAGTTTATCTGCTAGCGGGAGAGCTTCGGTCACAGATACGCAGTATTTT.

As concerns this clonotype: One junction end does not reproduce the germline sequence, and a read error may be involved. V usage is TRBV5-1 and J usage is TRBJ2-5; either TRBD1 or TRBD2 may supply D (5 bases each). The CDR3 is made up of 16 amino acids. Germline assignment: CDR1 SGHRS and CDR2 YFSETQ. The CDR3 here is CASSSDGTPLEETQYF. CDR3 in DNA: TGTGCCAGCAGCTCGGACGGGACGCCATTGGAAGAGACCCAGTACTTC.

The rearrangement links TRBV3-1 to TRBJ2-2, with D maybe TRBD2 (5 bases). This CDR3 is built from 15 residues. Germline V lookup: CDR1 LGHDT, CDR2 YNNKEL (reference sequence). V lost 0 bases, J lost 8 bases, and 13 bases lay in between. This CDR3 reads CASSQDGWRPGELFF. In nucleotides, the CDR3 is TGTGCCAGCAGCCAAGATGGCTGGAGGCCGGGGGAGCTGTTTTTT.

This clonotype was recorded at least ten times. The chain links TRBV7-3 to TRBJ2-3; D may match TRBD1 or TRBD2 (6 bases each). The CDR3 totals 16 residues. Germline V gene data show CDR1 as SGHTA and CDR2 as FQGTGA. V lost 6 bases, J lost 0 bases, and 16 bases lay in between. CDR3 residues: CASSPGGTPSTDTQYF. DNA for the CDR3: TGTGCCAGCAGTCCAGGCGGGACACCTAGCACAGATACGCAGTATTTT.

This chain connects TRBV6-2 or TRBV6-3 to TRBJ2-1, with D unresolved. The CDR3 has 15 amino acids. Deletions cut 4 bases from V and 8 bases from J, with 18 bases between. Per germline, CDR1 MNHEY and CDR2 SVGEGT. The CDR3 DNA is TGTGCCAGCAGTTCCTCCCCTAGTGTGATACATGAGCAGTTCTTC. Protein sequence: CASSSSPSVIHEQFF.

V gene TRBV7-9 combines with J gene TRBJ2-1, with TRBD2 identical over 13 bases. V gave up 3 bases and J gave up 10 bases; unmatched junction bases: 6. Germline CDR1 SEHNR, CDR2 FQNEAQ (reference sequence). CDR3 length: 15 residues. DNA of the CDR3: TGTGCCAGCAGCTTCCGGACTAGCGGGAGTGACGAGCAGTTCTTC. This translates into CASSFRTSGSDEQFF.

The CDR3 loop is CASSLNPARSTDTQYF. The DNA for the CDR3 is TGTGCCAGCAGCTTAAACCCCGCCCGTAGCACAGATACGCAGTATTTT. V and J are TRBV7-3 and TRBJ2-3; no firm D call. The CDR3 spans 16 residues. Germline-derived CDR1 and CDR2 are SGHTA and FQGTGA. The V gene lost 1 base and the J gene lost 0 bases, with 11 bases spanning the gap.

The chain uses TRBV27 and TRBJ1-2; TRBD1 matches at 7 bases. The germline gives CDR1 MNHEY, CDR2 SMNVEV (reference sequence). This CDR3 spans 13 amino acids. Unmatched junction bases numbered 2, after V lost 3 bases and J lost 4 bases. The CDR3 DNA reads as TGTGCCAGCAGTTTTGCAGGGGGCTATGGCTACACCTTC. Protein sequence: CASSFAGGYGYTF.

The rearrangement links TRBV3-1 to TRBJ2-5; 9 nucleotides line up with TRBD2. Germline loops: CDR1 LGHDT, CDR2 YNNKEL (reference sequence). Germline trimming cut 4 bases from V and 5 bases from J; bases unmatched to any gene: 8. The CDR3 length is 15 residues. The CDR3 region is CASSPSGSGGETQYF. In DNA, the CDR3 is TGTGCCAGCAGCCCGAGCGGGAGCGGGGGGGAGACCCAGTACTTC.

The chain employs TRBV20-1 and TRBJ1-6; the D gene is possibly TRBD1 (5 bases). Germline loops: CDR1 DFQATT, CDR2 SNEGSKA (reference sequence). The ends were cut back, 0 bases at V and 5 bases at J, with 11 bases in the middle. CDR3 length: 15 residues. The chain's CDR3 is CSARETARNNSPLHF. The DNA of the CDR3 is TGCAGTGCTAGAGAGACAGCCAGAAATAATTCACCCCTCCACTTT.

The chain has TRBV6-1 and TRBJ2-2, with no clear D. There are 15 residues in the CDR3. Germline assignment: CDR1 MNHNS and CDR2 SASEGT. V was pared by 5 bases and J by 0 bases, with 10 bases between. CDR3 residues: CASSISDPNTGELFF. DNA of the CDR3: TGTGCCAGCAGTATCTCCGACCCGAACACCGGGGAGCTGTTTTTT.